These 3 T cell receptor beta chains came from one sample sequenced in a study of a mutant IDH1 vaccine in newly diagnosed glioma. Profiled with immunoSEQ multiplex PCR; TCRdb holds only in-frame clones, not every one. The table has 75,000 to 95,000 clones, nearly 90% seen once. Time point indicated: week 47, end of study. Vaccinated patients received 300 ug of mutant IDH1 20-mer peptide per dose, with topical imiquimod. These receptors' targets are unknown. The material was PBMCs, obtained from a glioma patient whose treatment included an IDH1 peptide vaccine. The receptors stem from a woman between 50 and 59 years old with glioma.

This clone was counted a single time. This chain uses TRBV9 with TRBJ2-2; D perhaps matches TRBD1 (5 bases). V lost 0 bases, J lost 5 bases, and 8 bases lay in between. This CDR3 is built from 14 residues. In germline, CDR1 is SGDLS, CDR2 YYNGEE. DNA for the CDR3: TGTGCCAGCAGCGTAGGGTACAGGACCGGGGAGCTGTTTTTT. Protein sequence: CASSVGYRTGELFF.

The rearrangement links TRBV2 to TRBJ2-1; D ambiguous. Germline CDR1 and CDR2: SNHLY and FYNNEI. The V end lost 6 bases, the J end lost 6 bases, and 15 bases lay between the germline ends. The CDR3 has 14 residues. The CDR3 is CASRPGELGNEQFF. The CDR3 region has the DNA TGTGCCAGCAGACCAGGAGAATTAGGCAATGAGCAGTTCTTC.

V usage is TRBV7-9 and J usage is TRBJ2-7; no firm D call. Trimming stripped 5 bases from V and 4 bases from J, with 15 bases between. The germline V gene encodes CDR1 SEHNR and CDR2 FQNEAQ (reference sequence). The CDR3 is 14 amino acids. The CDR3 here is CASSPNSASYEQYF. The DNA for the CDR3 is TGTGCCAGCAGCCCCAATTCTGCCTCATACGAGCAGTACTTC.